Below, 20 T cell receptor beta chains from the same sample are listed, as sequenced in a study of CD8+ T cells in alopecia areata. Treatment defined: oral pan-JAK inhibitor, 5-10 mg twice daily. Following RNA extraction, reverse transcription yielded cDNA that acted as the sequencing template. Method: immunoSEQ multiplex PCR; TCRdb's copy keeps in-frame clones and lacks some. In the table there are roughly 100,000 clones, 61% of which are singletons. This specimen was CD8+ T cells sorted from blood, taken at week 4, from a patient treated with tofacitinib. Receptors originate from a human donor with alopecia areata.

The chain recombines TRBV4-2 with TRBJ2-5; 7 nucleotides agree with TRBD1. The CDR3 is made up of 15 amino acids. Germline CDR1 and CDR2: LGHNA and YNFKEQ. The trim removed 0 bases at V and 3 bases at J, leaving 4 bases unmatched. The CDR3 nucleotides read TGTGCCAGCAGCCAAGATCGGACAGGAGAAGAGACCCAGTACTTC. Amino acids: CASSQDRTGEETQYF.

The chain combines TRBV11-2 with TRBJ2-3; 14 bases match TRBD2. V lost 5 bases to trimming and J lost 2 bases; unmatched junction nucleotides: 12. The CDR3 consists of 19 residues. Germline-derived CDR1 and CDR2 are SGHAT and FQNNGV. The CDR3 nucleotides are TGTGCCAGCAGCCCTGGACTAGCGGGGGGCCCTGTCCCCACAGATACGCAGTATTTT. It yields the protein CASSPGLAGGPVPTDTQYF. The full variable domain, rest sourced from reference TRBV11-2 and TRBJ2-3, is EAGVAQSPRYKIIEKRQSVAFWCNPISGHATLYWYQQILGQGPKLLIQFQNNGVVDDSQLPKDRFSAERLKGVDSTLKIQPAKLEDSAVYLCASSPGLAGGPVPTDTQYFGPGTRLTVL.

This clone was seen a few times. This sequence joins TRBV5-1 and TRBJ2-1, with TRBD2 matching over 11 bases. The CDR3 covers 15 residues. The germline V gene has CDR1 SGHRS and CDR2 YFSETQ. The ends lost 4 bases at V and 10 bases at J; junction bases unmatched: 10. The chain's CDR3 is CASSQGLAAEREQFF. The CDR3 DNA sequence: TGCGCCAGCAGCCAGGGACTAGCGGCGGAGCGGGAGCAGTTCTTC.

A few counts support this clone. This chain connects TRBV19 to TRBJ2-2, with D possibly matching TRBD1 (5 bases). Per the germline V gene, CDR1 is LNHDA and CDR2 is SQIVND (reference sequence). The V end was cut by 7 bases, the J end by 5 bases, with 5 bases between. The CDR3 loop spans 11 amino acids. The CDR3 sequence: CASTGTGELFF. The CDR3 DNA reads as TGTGCCAGTACAGGGACCGGGGAGCTGTTTTTT.

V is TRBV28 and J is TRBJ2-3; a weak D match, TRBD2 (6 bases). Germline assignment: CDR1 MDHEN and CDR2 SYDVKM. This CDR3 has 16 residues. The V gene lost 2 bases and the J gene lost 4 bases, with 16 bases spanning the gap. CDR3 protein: CASSLGASVGADTQYF. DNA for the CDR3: TGTGCCAGCAGTTTAGGGGCTAGCGTTGGTGCAGATACGCAGTATTTT.

The CDR3 bases are TGTGCCAGCAGATCAGGACTAGCGGGCACAGATACGCAGTATTTT. As protein: CASRSGLAGTDTQYF. V and J are TRBV6-1 and TRBJ2-3; 10 positions match TRBD2. The CDR3 sequence is 15 residues long. Germline lookup yields CDR1 MNHNS and CDR2 SASEGT. J gave up 1 base and V 6 bases, and 4 bases lay outside the gene matches.

The chain's CDR3 is CASSLYAQGLRAGELFF. The CDR3 DNA sequence: TGTGCCAGCAGCTTGTACGCACAGGGGTTGAGAGCCGGGGAGCTGTTTTTT. The rearrangement joins TRBV5-4 to TRBJ2-2; TRBD1 matches at 7 bases. V lost 1 base and J lost 6; bases outside the gene matches: 12. The CDR3 contains 17 residues. The germline V gene encodes CDR1 SGHNT and CDR2 YYREEE (reference sequence).

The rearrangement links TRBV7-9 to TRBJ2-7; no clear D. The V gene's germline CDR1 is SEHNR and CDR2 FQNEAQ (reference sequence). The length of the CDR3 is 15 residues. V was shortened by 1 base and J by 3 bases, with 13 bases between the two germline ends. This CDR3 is CASSLVPATHYEQYF. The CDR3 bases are TGTGCCAGCAGCTTAGTCCCAGCCACACACTACGAGCAGTACTTC. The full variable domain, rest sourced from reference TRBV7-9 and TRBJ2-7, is DTGVSQNPRHKITKRGQNVTFRCDPISEHNRLYWYRQTLGQGPEFLTYFQNEAQLEKSRLLSDRFSAERPKGSFSTLEIQRTEQGDSAMYLCASSLVPATHYEQYFGPGTRLTVT.

The CDR3 DNA sequence: TGTGCCAGCAGCCCGGGAGGGCCGGGGACGGGCACAGATACGCAGTATTTT. Translated, it gives CASSPGGPGTGTDTQYF. The rearrangement uses TRBV5-4 and TRBJ2-3; TRBD2 matches at 8 bases. Germline CDR1 and CDR2: SGHNT and YYREEE (reference sequence). V lost 4 bases to trimming and J lost 1 base; unmatched junction nucleotides: 11. The CDR3 contains 17 residues.

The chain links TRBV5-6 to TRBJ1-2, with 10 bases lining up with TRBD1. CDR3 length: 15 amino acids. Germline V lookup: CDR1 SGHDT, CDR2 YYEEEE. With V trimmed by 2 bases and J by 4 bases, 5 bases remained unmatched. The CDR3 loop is CASSFRDRGPYGYTF. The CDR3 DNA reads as TGTGCCAGCAGCTTCCGGGACAGGGGACCCTATGGCTACACCTTC.

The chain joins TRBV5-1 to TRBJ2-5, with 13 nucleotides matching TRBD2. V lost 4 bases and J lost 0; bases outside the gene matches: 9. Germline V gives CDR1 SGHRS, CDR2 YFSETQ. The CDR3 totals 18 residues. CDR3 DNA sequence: TGCGCCAGCAGCACCGGACTAGCGGGAGACCCGTACCAAGAGACCCAGTACTTC. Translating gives CASSTGLAGDPYQETQYF.

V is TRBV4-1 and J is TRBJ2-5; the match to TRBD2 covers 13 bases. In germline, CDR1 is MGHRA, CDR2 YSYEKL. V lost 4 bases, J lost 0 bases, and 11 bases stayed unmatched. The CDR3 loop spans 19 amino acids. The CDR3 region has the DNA TGCGCCAGCAGCCCAACTAGCGGGGGGGACACACTGTACCAAGAGACCCAGTACTTC. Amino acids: CASSPTSGGDTLYQETQYF.

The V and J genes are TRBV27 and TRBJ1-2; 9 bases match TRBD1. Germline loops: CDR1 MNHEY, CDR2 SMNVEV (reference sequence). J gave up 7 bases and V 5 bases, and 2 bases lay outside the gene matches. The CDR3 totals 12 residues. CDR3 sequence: CASSGDRVGYTF. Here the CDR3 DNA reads TGTGCCAGCAGTGGGGACAGGGTTGGCTACACCTTC.

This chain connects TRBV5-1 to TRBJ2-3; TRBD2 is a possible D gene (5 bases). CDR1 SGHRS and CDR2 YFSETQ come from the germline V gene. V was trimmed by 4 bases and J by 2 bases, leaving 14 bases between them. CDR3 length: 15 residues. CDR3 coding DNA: TGCGCCAGCAGCCGAGCCTGGGAGTTCACAGATACGCAGTATTTT. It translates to CASSRAWEFTDTQYF.

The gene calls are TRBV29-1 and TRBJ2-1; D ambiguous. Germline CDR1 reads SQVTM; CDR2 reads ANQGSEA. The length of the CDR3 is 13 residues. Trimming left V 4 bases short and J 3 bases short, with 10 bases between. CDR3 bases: TGCAGCGTTGTGGGAAGAGACTACAATGAGCAGTTCTTC. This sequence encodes CSVVGRDYNEQFF.

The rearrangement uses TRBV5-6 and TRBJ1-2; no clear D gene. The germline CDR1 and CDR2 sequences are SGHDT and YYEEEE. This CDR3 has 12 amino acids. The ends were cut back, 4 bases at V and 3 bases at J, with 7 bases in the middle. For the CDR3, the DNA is TGTGCCAGCAGCGGACGTGACTATGGCTACACCTTC. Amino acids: CASSGRDYGYTF.

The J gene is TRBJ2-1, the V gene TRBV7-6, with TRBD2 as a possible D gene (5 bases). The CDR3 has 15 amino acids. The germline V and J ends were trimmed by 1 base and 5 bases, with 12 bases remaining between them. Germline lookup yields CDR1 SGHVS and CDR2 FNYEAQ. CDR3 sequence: CASSLELESNNEQFF. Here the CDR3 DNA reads TGTGCCAGCAGCTTAGAACTAGAGAGCAACAATGAGCAGTTCTTC.

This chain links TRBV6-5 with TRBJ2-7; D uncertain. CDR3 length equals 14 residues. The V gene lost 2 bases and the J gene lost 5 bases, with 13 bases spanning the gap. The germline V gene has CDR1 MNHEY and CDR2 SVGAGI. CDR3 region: CASSYNLGMDEQYF. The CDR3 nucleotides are TGTGCCAGCAGTTACAATCTGGGGATGGACGAGCAGTACTTC.

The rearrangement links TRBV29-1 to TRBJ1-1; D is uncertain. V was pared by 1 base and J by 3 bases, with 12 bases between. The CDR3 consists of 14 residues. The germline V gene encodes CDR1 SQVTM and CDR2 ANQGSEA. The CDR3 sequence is CSVEGGFLDTEAFF. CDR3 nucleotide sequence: TGCAGCGTTGAAGGCGGGTTCCTCGACACTGAAGCTTTCTTT. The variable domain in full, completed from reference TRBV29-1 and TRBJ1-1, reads SAVISQKPSRDICQRGTSLTIQCQVDSQVTMMFWYRQQPGQSLTLIATANQGSEATYESGFVIDKFPISRPNLTFSTLTVSNMSPEDSSIYLCSVEGGFLDTEAFFGQGTRLTVV.

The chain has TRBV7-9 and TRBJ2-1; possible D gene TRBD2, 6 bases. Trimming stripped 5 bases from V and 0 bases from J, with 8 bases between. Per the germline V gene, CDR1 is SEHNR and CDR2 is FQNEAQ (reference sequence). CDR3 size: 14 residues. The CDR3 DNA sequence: TGTGCCAGCAGCGGGAGGAGCTCCTACAATGAGCAGTTCTTC. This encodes CASSGRSSYNEQFF.